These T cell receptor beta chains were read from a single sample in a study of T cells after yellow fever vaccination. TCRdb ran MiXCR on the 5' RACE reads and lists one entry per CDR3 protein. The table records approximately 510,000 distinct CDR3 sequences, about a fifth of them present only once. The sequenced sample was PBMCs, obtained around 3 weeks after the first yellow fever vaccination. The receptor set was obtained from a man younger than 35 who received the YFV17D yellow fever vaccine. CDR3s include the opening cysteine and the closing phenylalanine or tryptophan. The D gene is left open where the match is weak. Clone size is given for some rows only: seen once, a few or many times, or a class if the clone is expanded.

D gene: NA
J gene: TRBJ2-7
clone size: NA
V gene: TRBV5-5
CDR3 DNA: TGTGCCAGCAGCTTGCTCGGGGAGAGCTCCTACGAGCAGTACTTC
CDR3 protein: CASSLLGESSYEQYF

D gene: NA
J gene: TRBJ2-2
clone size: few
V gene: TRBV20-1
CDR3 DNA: TGCAGTGCCAGACGAGAAGCCGGGGAGCTGTTTTTT
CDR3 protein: CSARREAGELFF

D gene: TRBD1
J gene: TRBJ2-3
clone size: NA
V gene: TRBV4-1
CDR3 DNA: TGCGCCAGCAGCCAACTGACAGGGGGCAGCACAGATACGCAGTATTTT
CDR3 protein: CASSQLTGGSTDTQYF

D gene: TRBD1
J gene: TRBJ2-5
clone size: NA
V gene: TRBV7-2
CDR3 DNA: TGTGCCAGCAGCCGACGACAGGGCCCGAAAGAGACCCAGTACTTC
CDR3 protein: CASSRRQGPKETQYF

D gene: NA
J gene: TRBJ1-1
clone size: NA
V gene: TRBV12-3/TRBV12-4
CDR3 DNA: TGTGCCAGCAGTCAAGGGGTAAGTGAAGCTTTCTTT
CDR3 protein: CASSQGVSEAFF

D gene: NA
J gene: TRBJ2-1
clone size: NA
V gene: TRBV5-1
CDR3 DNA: TGCGCCAGCAGCTTGGAAAGGGCTCGAGAGTTCTTC
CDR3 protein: CASSLERAREFF

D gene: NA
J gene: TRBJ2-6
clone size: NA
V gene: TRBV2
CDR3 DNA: TGTACCAGCAGTGACCCACTTACTTCATCAACTGGGGCCAACGTCCTGACTTTC
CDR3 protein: CTSSDPLTSSTGANVLTF

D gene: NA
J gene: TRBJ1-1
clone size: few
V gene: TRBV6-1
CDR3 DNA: TGTGCCAGCACCGACGGGGGCAGGAACACTGAAGCTTTCTTT
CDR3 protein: CASTDGGRNTEAFF

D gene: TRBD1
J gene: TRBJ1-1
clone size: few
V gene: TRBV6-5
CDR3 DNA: TGTGCCAGCAGTTACGACAGGGGGTCGAACACTGAAGCTTTCTTT
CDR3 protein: CASSYDRGSNTEAFF

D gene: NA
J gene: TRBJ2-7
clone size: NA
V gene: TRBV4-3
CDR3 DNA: TGCGCCAGCAGCCAAACCCCAGGCCCCTACGAGCAGTACTTC
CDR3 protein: CASSQTPGPYEQYF

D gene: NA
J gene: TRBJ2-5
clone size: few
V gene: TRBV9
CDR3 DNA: TGTGCCAGCAGCGTAGCTTTCGGGGGTATCCAAGAGACCCAGTACTTC
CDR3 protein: CASSVAFGGIQETQYF

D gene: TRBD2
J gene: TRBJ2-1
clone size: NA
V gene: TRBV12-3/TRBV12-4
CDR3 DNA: TGTGCCAGCAGACCTACTAGCGGGGGGGCTCATGAGCAGTTCTTC
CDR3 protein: CASRPTSGGAHEQFF

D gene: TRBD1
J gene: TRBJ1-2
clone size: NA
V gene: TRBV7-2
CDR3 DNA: TGTGCCAGCAGCACACAGGGGGCTGGCTACACCTTC
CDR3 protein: CASSTQGAGYTF

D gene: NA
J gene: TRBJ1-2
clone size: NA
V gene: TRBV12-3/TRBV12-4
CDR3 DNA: TGTGCCAGCAGTTTAGAATGGGGGACGCACTATGGCTACACCTTC
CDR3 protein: CASSLEWGTHYGYTF

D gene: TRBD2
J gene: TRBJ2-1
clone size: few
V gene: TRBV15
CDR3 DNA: TGTGCCACCAGCAGGGAACTAGCGGGGGCAAATGAGCAGTTCTTC
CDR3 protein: CATSRELAGANEQFF

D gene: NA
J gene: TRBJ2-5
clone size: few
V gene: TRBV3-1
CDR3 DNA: TGTGCCAGCAGCCAGAAGGCCGGTTTAATCGAGACCCAGTACTTC
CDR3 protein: CASSQKAGLIETQYF

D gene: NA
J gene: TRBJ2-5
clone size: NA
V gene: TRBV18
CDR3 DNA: TGTGCCAGCTCACTAAACAGCGAAGAGACCCAGTACTTC
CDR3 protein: CASSLNSEETQYF

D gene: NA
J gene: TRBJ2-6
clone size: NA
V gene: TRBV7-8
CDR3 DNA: TGTGCCAGCAGCTTAGTACCTGGGGCCAACGTCCTGACTTTC
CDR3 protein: CASSLVPGANVLTF

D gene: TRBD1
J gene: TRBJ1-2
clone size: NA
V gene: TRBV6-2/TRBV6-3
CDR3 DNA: TGTGCCAGCTGGACAGGGGCCCGCCTACGGGTAGATGGCTACACCTTC
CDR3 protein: CASWTGARLRVDGYTF

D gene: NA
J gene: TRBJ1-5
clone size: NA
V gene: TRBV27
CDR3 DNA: TGTGCCAGTCTTACTGGCGAGAGTCGACAGCCCCAGCATTTT
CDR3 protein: CASLTGESRQPQHF

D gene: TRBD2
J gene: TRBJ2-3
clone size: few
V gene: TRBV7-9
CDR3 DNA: TGTGCCAGCAGCTTATCGGGAGCGGGGGGCCTCACAGATACGCAGTATTTT
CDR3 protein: CASSLSGAGGLTDTQYF

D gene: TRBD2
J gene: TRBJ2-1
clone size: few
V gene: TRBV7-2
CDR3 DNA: TGTGCCAGCAGCAACCTAGCGGGGCACTACAATGAGCAGTTCTTC
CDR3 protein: CASSNLAGHYNEQFF

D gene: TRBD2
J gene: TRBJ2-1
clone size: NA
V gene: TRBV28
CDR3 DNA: TGTGCCAGCAGTAAACAGCGGGGACTCTACAATGAGCAGTTCTTC
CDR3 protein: CASSKQRGLYNEQFF

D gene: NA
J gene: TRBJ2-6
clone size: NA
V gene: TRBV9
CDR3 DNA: TGTGCCAGCAGCTCCCCTCTCCCGGCGGGGGCCAACGTCCTGACTTTC
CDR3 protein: CASSSPLPAGANVLTF

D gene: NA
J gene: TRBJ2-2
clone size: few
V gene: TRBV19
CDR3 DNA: TGTGCCAGTAGCCGCTTTAGGGGGAACACCGGGGAGCTGTTTTTT
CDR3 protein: CASSRFRGNTGELFF

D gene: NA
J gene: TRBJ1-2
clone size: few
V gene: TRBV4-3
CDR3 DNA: TGCGCCAGCAGCCAACGTTGGGAGGATGGCTACACCTTC
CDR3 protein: CASSQRWEDGYTF

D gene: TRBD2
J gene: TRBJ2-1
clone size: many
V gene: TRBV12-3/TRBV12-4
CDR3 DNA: TGTGCCAGCAGTCGCGGACTAGGCGATGGGCAGTTCTTC
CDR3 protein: CASSRGLGDGQFF

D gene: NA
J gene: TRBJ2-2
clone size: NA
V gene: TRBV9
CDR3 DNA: TGTGCCAGCAGCGTAGGTCGGCGGGGGAACACCGGGGAGCTGTTTTTT
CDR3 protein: CASSVGRRGNTGELFF

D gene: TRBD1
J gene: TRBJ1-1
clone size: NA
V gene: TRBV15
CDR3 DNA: TGTGCCACCAGCAGCCCAGGGGGAGGGGAAGCTTTCTTT
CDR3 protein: CATSSPGGGEAFF

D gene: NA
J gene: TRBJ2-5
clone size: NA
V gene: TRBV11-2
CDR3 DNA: TGTGCCAGCAGCTTAGCCCAGGGGATGGGGTCGAGGACCCAGTACTTC
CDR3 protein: CASSLAQGMGSRTQYF

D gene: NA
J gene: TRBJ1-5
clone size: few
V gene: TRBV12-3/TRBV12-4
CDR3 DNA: TGTGCCAGTAGCGAAGGAATCAGGAGACATCAGCCCCAGCATTTT
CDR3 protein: CASSEGIRRHQPQHF

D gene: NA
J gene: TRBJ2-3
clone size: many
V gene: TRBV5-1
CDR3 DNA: TGCGCCAGCAGCTTGAGGGTGGGGGGGCCCACAGATACGCAGTATTTT
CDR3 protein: CASSLRVGGPTDTQYF

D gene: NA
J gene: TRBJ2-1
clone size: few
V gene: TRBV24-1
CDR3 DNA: TGTGCCACCAGTGATTTAGGCTTCTCCTACAATGAGCAGTTCTTC
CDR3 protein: CATSDLGFSYNEQFF

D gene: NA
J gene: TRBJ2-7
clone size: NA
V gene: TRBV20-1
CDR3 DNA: TGCAGTGCGGCAGGGCCCCGACTGGAATACGAGCAGTACTTC
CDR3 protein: CSAAGPRLEYEQYF

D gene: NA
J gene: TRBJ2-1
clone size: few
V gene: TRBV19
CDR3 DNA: TGTGCCAGTAGTATCTCGCGGGACAATGAGCAGTTCTTC
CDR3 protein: CASSISRDNEQFF

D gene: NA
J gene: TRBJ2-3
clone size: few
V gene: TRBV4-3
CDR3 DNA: TGCGCCAGCAGCCAAGATCATGCGTTCCTTGGGGATACGCAGTATTTT
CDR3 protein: CASSQDHAFLGDTQYF

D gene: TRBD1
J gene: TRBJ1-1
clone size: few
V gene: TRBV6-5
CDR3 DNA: TGTGCCAGCAGTTCCCGGGTGACAGGGGGCACTGAAGCTTTCTTT
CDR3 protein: CASSSRVTGGTEAFF

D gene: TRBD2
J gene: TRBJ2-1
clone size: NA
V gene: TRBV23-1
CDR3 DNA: TGCGCCAGCAGTCAACCCCGCGCGGGACTAGCGGGGGTCTCCTCCTACAATGAGCAGTTCTTC
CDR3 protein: CASSQPRAGLAGVSSYNEQFF

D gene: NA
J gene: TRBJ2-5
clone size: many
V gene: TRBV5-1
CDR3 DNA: TGCGCCAGCAGCGGGGGGACAGCGCCCCTACAAGAGACCCAGTACTTC
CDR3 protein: CASSGGTAPLQETQYF

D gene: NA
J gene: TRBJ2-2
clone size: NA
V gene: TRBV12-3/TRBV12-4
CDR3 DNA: TGTGCCAGCAGGGCGACACGCGCTAACACCGGGGAGCTGTTTTTT
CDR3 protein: CASRATRANTGELFF

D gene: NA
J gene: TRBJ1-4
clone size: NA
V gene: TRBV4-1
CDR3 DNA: TGCGCCAGCAGCGTACGCAGTTTGGCAACTAATGAAAAACTGTTTTTT
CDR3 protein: CASSVRSLATNEKLFF

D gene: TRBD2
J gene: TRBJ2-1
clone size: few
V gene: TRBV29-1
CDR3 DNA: TGCAGCGCCGAGGACCTTCTGGGACTAGCCTACAATGAGCAGTTCTTC
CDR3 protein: CSAEDLLGLAYNEQFF

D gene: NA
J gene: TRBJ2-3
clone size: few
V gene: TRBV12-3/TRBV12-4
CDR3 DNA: TGTGCCAGCAGTCCCTACTCTAGCGCCGGTACAGATACGCAGTATTTT
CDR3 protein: CASSPYSSAGTDTQYF

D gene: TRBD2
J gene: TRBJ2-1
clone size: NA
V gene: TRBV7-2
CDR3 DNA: TGTGCCAGCAGCGCCGGGACTAGGGGAAATGAGCAGTTCTTC
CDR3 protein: CASSAGTRGNEQFF

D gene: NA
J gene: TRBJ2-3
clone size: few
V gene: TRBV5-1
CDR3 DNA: TGCGCCAGCAGCACGGGGGTTAGCACAGATACGCAGTATTTT
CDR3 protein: CASSTGVSTDTQYF

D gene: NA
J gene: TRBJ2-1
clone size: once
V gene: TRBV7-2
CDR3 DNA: TGTGCCAGCAGCTTAGGTTGGGGGGGGCACAATGATCAGTTCTTC
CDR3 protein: CASSLGWGGHNDQFF

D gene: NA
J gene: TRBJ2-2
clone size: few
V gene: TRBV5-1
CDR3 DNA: TGCGCCAGCAGCTTGCCCCCGGGCGGGGAGCTGTTTTTT
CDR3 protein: CASSLPPGGELFF

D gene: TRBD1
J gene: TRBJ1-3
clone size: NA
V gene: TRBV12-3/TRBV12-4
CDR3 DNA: TGTGCCAGCAGTACCGACAGGGTTGGAAACACCATATATTTT
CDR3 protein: CASSTDRVGNTIYF

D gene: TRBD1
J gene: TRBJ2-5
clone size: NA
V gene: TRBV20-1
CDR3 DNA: TGCAGTGCTAGAGATCGGACAGGGTTCGAGACCCAGTACTTC
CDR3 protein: CSARDRTGFETQYF

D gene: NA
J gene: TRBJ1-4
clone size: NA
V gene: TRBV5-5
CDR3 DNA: TGTGCCAGCAGCTTACAAGCAAAACTGTTTTTT
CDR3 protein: CASSLQAKLFF

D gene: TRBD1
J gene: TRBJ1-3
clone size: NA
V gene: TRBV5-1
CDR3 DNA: TGCGCCAGCAGCTTGGCCCCTCCGCCGACAGGGCCCGGAAACACCATATATTTT
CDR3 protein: CASSLAPPPTGPGNTIYF

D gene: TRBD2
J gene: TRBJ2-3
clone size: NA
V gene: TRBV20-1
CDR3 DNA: TGCAGTGCTAGAACCAACAGCGGGGGGCCAGACACAGATACGCAGTATTTT
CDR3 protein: CSARTNSGGPDTDTQYF